The rows below give T cell receptor beta chains drawn from one sample of a study of T cell responses to AZD1222 COVID-19 vaccine. Generated by immunoSEQ multiplex PCR, the TCRdb table keeps only in-frame clones and is missing some. The data show some 120,000 clones, about 88% seen once. Specimen: peripheral blood, collected on day 0 of AZD1222 vaccination. These receptors originate from an adult in good health. Both conserved end residues are part of each CDR3. A D gene is named only where the DNA matches it firmly. Size is stated for part of the rows, as once, few or many counts, or as a class when the clone is expanded.

TRBJ1-5,.,.,TRBV30,TGTGCCTGGAGCCGTACTCAAAGGGAGGGTCAGCCCCAGCATTTT,CAWSRTQREGQPQHF
TRBJ2-7,.,.,TRBV30,TGTGCCTGGAGTGTAGCGGTAGGGGCCTACGAGCAGTACTTC,CAWSVAVGAYEQYF
TRBJ1-1,.,.,TRBV18,TGTGCCAGCTCACCGTACCGGGACACGAACACTGAAGCTTTCTTT,CASSPYRDTNTEAFF
TRBJ2-1,.,TRBD2,TRBV7-9,TGTGCCAGCAGCTCCGGGACTAGTGAGCAGTTCTTC,CASSSGTSEQFF
TRBJ1-2,.,.,TRBV27,TGTGCCAGCAGTTTAGGAGGGAACTATGGCTACACCTTC,CASSLGGNYGYTF
TRBJ2-1,.,TRBD2,TRBV5-1,TGCGCCAGCAGCTTGGTGGCGGGGGGGTTCAATGAGCAGTTCTTC,CASSLVAGGFNEQFF
TRBJ2-7,.,.,TRBV28,TGTGCCAGCAGACCCCCTGGGTTTAGCTCCTACGAGCAGTACTTC,CASRPPGFSSYEQYF
TRBJ1-2,once,TRBD1,TRBV7-9,TGTGCCACCAGATCGTATGGGACAGTCTCGAGTGGCTACACCTTC,CATRSYGTVSSGYTF
TRBJ1-1,.,.,TRBV7-9,TGTGCCAGCAGCAGCCAGGGGCATTACACTGAAGCTTTCTTT,CASSSQGHYTEAFF
TRBJ2-5,.,.,TRBV9,TGTGCCAGCAGCTCATCCGGGAGCCTCCAAGAGACCCAGTACTTC,CASSSSGSLQETQYF
TRBJ1-5,.,.,TRBV6-6,TGTGCCAGCAGTTTTCGGGCCCTCAGGGGTCAGCCCCAGCATTTT,CASSFRALRGQPQHF
TRBJ1-5,.,.,TRBV11-2,TGTGCCAGCAGCTTTTCGGGGGGGCTAGATCAGCCCCAGCATTTT,CASSFSGGLDQPQHF
TRBJ2-1,.,.,TRBV5-1,TGCGCCAGCAGCCCCGGACGGATCTCCTACAATGAGCAGTTCTTC,CASSPGRISYNEQFF
TRBJ2-7,.,TRBD2,TRBV6-6,TGTGCCAGCAGTTCGCGGACTAGCGGTGAGCACTTC,CASSSRTSGEHF
TRBJ2-3,.,.,TRBV29-1,TGCAGCGTCGTGACTACGAGCAGCACAGATACGCAGTATTTT,CSVVTTSSTDTQYF
TRBJ1-5,.,.,TRBV7-9,TGTGCCAGCAGCTCCTCACAGGGAATTGGAGGCAATCAGCCCCAGCATTTT,CASSSSQGIGGNQPQHF
TRBJ2-7,.,TRBD1,TRBV5-4,TGTGCCAGCAGCTTGGTAGGGGGCTCTTACGAGCAGTACTTC,CASSLVGGSYEQYF
TRBJ2-5,.,.,TRBV6-5,TGTGCCAGCAGTTTGGGAGAGACCCAGTACTTC,CASSLGETQYF
TRBJ1-1,.,.,TRBV9,TGTGCCAGCAGCCCGGACGGACGGGGAACTGAAGCTTTCTTT,CASSPDGRGTEAFF
TRBJ2-1,.,TRBD1,TRBV10-3,TGTGCCATCACCCCGGGACAGGGGAATGAGCAGTTCTTC,CAITPGQGNEQFF
TRBJ2-2,.,.,TRBV3-1/TRBV3-2,TGTGCCAGCAGCCAACGGGGGACCGAGACCGGGGAGCTGTTTTTT,CASSQRGTETGELFF
TRBJ1-1,.,.,TRBV27,TGTGCCAGCAGTTTGGGGGCTGGCACTGAAGCTTTCTTT,CASSLGAGTEAFF
TRBJ2-3,.,TRBD2,TRBV19,TGTGCCAGTAGTACTGGCGGGGGGATTCGAGGCACAGATACGCAGTATTTT,CASSTGGGIRGTDTQYF
TRBJ2-7,.,.,TRBV4-2,TGTGCCAGCAGCCAAGACTCCTACGAGCAGTACTTC,CASSQDSYEQYF
TRBJ2-4,.,TRBD1,TRBV5-1,TGCGCCAGCAGCTTGGCGGGCAGGGGGCTGGGCAAAAACATTCAGTACTTC,CASSLAGRGLGKNIQYF
TRBJ1-1,once,TRBD1,TRBV9,TGTGCCAGCAGCGACCGACAGGGGGCTTTGACTGAAGCTTTCTTT,CASSDRQGALTEAFF
TRBJ1-4,.,.,TRBV6-1,TGTGCCAGCAGTGAAGGGGTAGGAGTTAGGGAACTGTTTTTT,CASSEGVGVRELFF
TRBJ2-5,.,.,TRBV24-1,TGTGCCACCAGTGAACCTACAGGGAAACAAGAGACCCAGTACTTC,CATSEPTGKQETQYF
TRBJ2-1,once,.,TRBV28,TGTGCCAGCACCAAAGGAGGGCCGGGGTACAATGAGCAGTTCTTC,CASTKGGPGYNEQFF
TRBJ2-3,.,TRBD2,TRBV11-2,TGTGCCAGCAGCATCCTGGCGGGAGGGCCGACTACGCAGTATTTT,CASSILAGGPTTQYF
TRBJ2-4,.,.,TRBV10-3,TGTGCCATCAGTGAAGGCCAGGGAACCAAAAACATTCAGTACTTC,CAISEGQGTKNIQYF
TRBJ2-7,once,.,TRBV11-3,TGTGCCAGCAGCCTACAGGGCCACGAGCAGTACTTC,CASSLQGHEQYF
TRBJ2-5,.,.,TRBV15,TGTGCCACCAGCGGATCGGGGGCCCGGTACCAAGAGACCCAGTACTTC,CATSGSGARYQETQYF
TRBJ2-2,.,.,TRBV7-3,TGTGCCAGCAGCTTAAATCGGCAGCCGAACACCGGGGAGCTGTTTTTT,CASSLNRQPNTGELFF
TRBJ1-1,.,TRBD1,TRBV24-1,TGTGCCACCAGTGAAACCGGGACAGGGGACACTGAAGCTTTCTTT,CATSETGTGDTEAFF
TRBJ2-1,.,TRBD1,TRBV2,TGTGCCAGCAGCCAAGGACAGGAATACAATGAGCAGTTCTTC,CASSQGQEYNEQFF
TRBJ2-5,.,TRBD2,TRBV5-1,TGCGCCAGCAGCTTGGCCCTCGCGGGAGGGGAAATGGAGACCCAGTACTTC,CASSLALAGGEMETQYF
TRBJ2-7,.,TRBD1,TRBV11-3,TGTGCCAGCAGCCATACAGGGGGCTTTAGCGAGCAGTACTTC,CASSHTGGFSEQYF
TRBJ2-3,.,TRBD1,TRBV11-2,TGTGCCAGCAGTCGATCTCGGGACAGTTCGCAGTATTTT,CASSRSRDSSQYF
TRBJ2-7,.,.,TRBV6-1,TGTGCCAGCAGTTCTACACTTGGCAGCGTTTTCCAGTACTTC,CASSSTLGSVFQYF
TRBJ1-3,.,.,TRBV27,TGTGCCAGCAGTTCAGCCGCCTCTGGAAACACCATATATTTT,CASSSAASGNTIYF
TRBJ1-4,.,.,TRBV14,TGTGCCAGCAAACAAGGGAGGTGGGGCCCCTTCGAAAAACTGTTTTTT,CASKQGRWGPFEKLFF
TRBJ2-3,.,.,TRBV10-1,TGCGCCAGCAGTGAGTCCGGGGACCCCACAGATACGCAGTATTTT,CASSESGDPTDTQYF
TRBJ1-3,.,.,TRBV4-1,TGCGCCAGCAGCCACCCCGGGGGCGGCAACACCATATATTTT,CASSHPGGGNTIYF
TRBJ2-1,.,TRBD2,TRBV28,TGTGCCAGCAGTTCCTCTCTAGCGGAGATTAACTACAATGAGCAGTTCTTC,CASSSSLAEINYNEQFF
TRBJ2-7,.,.,TRBV6-2/TRBV6-3,TGTGCCAGCAGTTCGACAGCCTGGGAGCAGTACTTC,CASSSTAWEQYF